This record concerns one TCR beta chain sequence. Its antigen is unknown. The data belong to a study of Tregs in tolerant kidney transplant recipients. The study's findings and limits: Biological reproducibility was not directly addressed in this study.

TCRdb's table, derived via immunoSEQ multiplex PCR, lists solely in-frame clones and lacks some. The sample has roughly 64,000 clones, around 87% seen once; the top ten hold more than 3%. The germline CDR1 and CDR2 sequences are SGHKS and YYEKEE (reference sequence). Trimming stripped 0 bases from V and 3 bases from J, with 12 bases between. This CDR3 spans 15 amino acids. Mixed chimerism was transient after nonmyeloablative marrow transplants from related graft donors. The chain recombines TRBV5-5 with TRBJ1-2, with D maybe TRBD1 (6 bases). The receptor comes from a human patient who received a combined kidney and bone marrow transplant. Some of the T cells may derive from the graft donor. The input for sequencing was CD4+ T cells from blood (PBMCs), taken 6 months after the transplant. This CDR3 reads CASSLVGPGDYGYTF. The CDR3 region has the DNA TGTGCCAGCAGCTTGGTGGGTCCAGGGGACTATGGCTACACCTTC.